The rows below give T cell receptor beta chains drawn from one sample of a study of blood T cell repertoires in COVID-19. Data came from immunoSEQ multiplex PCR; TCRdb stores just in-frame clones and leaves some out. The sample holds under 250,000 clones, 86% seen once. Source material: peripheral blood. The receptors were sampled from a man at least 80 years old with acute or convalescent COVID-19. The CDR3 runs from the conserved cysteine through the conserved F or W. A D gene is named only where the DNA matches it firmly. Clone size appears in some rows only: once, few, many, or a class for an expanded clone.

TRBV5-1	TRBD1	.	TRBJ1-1	CASSSGQSNTEAFF	TGCGCCAGCAGCTCGGGACAGTCGAACACTGAAGCTTTCTTT
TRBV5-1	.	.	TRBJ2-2	CASSLYGDTGELFF	TGCGCCAGCAGCTTGTACGGGGACACCGGGGAGCTGTTTTTT
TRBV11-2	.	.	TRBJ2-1	CASSLGRGPYNEQFF	TGTGCCAGCAGCCTAGGGAGAGGCCCTTACAATGAGCAGTTCTTC
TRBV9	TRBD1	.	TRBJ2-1	CASSVDPGGSRNEQFF	TGTGCCAGCAGCGTAGACCCAGGGGGATCAAGGAATGAGCAGTTCTTC
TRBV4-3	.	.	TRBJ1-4	CASSQDDPGVVATNEKLFF	TGCGCCAGCAGCCAAGATGACCCAGGGGTGGTCGCCACTAATGAAAAACTGTTTTTT
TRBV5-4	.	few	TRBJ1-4	CASSPGTLQGRNEKLFF	TGTGCCAGCAGCCCCGGCACTTTACAGGGTCGCAATGAAAAACTGTTTTTT
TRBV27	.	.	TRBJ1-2	CASSPSGASYGYTF	TGTGCCAGCAGTCCCAGCGGGGCTTCGTATGGCTACACCTTC
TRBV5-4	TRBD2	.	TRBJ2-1	CASRPGLADNNEQFF	TGTGCCAGCAGACCGGGACTAGCGGATAACAATGAGCAGTTCTTC
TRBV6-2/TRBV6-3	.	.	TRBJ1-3	CASSLTARRPGNTIYF	TGTGCCAGCAGTTTGACAGCTCGTAGGCCTGGAAACACCATATATTTT
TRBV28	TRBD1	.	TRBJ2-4	CASRDRGAKNIQYF	TGTGCCAGCCGGGACAGGGGGGCCAAAAACATTCAGTACTTC
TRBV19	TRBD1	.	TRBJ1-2	CASSRDRNYGYTF	TGTGCCAGTAGCCGGGACAGGAACTATGGCTACACCTTC
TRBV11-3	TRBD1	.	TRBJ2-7	CASSLPSGTGDEQYF	TGTGCCAGCAGCCTACCCTCCGGGACAGGGGACGAGCAGTACTTC
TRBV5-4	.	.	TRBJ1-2	CASSLVGGTPNYGYTF	TGTGCCAGCAGCTTGGTAGGGGGAACCCCAAACTATGGCTACACCTTC
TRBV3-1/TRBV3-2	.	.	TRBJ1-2	CASSPLREGVNGYTF	TGTGCCAGCAGCCCGCTAAGGGAGGGGGTTAATGGCTACACCTTC
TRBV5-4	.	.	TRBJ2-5	CASSSPVVETQYF	TGTGCCAGCAGCTCCCCCGTCGTGGAGACCCAGTACTTC
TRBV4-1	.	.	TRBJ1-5	CASSQEWAGGNQPQHF	TGCGCCAGCAGCCAAGAGTGGGCGGGGGGCAATCAGCCCCAGCATTTT
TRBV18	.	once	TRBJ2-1	CASSPQVVNEQFF	TGTGCCAGCTCACCCCAGGTGGTCAATGAGCAGTTCTTC
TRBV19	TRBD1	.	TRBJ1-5	CATTGEGVGLSNQPQHF	TGTGCCACTACAGGGGAAGGTGTGGGATTAAGCAATCAGCCCCAGCATTTT
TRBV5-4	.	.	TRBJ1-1	CASSYPGEKEAFF	TGTGCCAGCAGCTACCCCGGGGAAAAAGAAGCTTTCTTT
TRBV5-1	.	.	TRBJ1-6	CASSLAGESGSPLHF	TGCGCCAGCAGCTTGGCCGGGGAGTCGGGATCACCCCTCCACTTT
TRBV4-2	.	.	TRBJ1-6	CASSQDISAGSYNSPLHF	TGTGCCAGCAGCCAAGATATATCGGCGGGCTCCTATAATTCACCCCTCCACTTT
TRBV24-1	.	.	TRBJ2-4	CATSARDIQYF	TGTGCCACCAGTGCCCGGGACATTCAGTACTTC
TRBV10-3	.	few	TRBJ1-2	CAISPGRTEYGYTF	TGTGCCATCAGCCCCGGGCGGACAGAATATGGCTACACCTTC
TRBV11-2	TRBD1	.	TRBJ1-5	CASSWGQAQNQPQHF	TGTGCCAGCAGCTGGGGACAGGCGCAAAACCAGCCCCAGCATTTT
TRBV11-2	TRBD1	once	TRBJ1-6	CASSTEVGTGVHF	TGTGCCAGCAGCACAGAAGTAGGGACAGGGGTACACTTT
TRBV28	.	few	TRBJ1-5	CASSLESQGYQPQHF	TGTGCCAGCAGTTTAGAGTCCCAGGGCTACCAGCCCCAGCATTTT
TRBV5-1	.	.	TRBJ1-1	CASSLDPRTEAFF	TGCGCCAGCAGCTTGGATCCTAGAACTGAAGCTTTCTTT
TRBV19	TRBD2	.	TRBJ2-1	CASRPSSGRLDEQFF	TGTGCCAGTAGACCCTCTAGCGGGAGGTTGGATGAGCAGTTCTTC
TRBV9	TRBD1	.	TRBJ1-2	CASSVIQGDGYTF	TGTGCCAGCAGCGTAATACAGGGGGATGGCTACACCTTC
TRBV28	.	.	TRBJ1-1	CASSLYDRENTEAFF	TGTGCCAGCAGTTTGTACGACAGAGAGAACACTGAAGCTTTCTTT
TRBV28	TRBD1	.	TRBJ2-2	CASIEGGQGNTGELFF	TGTGCCAGCATCGAGGGGGGACAGGGGAACACCGGGGAGCTGTTTTTT
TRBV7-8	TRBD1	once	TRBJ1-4	CASSSPGGGEKLFF	TGTGCCAGCAGCTCCCCAGGGGGAGGAGAAAAACTGTTTTTT
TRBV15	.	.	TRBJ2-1	CATSRTSGEQFF	TGTGCCACCAGCAGAACGTCGGGTGAGCAGTTCTTC
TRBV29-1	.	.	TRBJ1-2	CSVVVVGGYGYTF	TGCAGCGTTGTCGTTGTAGGGGGCTATGGCTACACCTTC
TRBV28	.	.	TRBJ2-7	CASSLFGHILNSYEQYF	TGTGCCAGCAGTTTATTCGGACACATCCTTAACTCCTACGAGCAGTACTTC
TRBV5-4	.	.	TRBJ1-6	CASSLGDTNNSPLHF	TGTGCCAGCAGCTTGGGCGACACGAATAATTCACCCCTCCACTTT
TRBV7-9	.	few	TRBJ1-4	CASSFSGGPHHKKLFF	TGTGCCAGCAGCTTCTCCGGAGGACCGCATCATAAAAAACTGTTTTTT
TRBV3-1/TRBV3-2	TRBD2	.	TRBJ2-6	CASSQDYSLAGPSSGANVLTF	TGTGCCAGCAGCCAAGATTACTCCCTAGCGGGCCCAAGCTCTGGGGCCAACGTCCTGACTTTC
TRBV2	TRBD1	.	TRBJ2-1	CASSPLGQGANEQFF	TGTGCCAGCAGCCCACTCGGACAGGGTGCTAATGAGCAGTTCTTC
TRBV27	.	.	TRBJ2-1	CASGSGLHNEQFF	TGTGCCAGCGGTTCGGGACTCCACAATGAGCAGTTCTTC
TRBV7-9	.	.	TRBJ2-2	CASSQRSYTGELFF	TGTGCCAGCAGCCAACGGTCTTACACCGGGGAGCTGTTTTTT
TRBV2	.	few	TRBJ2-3	CASREAWQVDTQYF	TGTGCCAGCAGAGAAGCCTGGCAGGTGGATACGCAGTATTTT
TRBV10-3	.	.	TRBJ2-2	CAISPTREAGELFF	TGTGCCATCAGTCCGACTAGAGAGGCCGGGGAGCTGTTTTTT
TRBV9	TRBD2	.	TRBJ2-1	CASSVGGVGLAADSYNEQFF	TGTGCCAGCAGCGTAGGGGGAGTGGGGCTAGCGGCGGACTCCTACAATGAGCAGTTCTTC
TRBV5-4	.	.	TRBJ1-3	CASSLRGSGNTIYF	TGTGCCAGCAGCTTGCGAGGCTCTGGAAACACCATATATTTT
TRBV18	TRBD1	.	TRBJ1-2	CASSGQSTYGYTF	TGTGCCAGCTCGGGACAGTCAACCTATGGCTACACCTTC
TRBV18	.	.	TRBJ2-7	CASSPTAYEQYF	TGTGCCAGCTCACCGACAGCCTACGAGCAGTACTTC